Detailed here is one TCR beta chain. The data belong to a study of blood T cell repertoires in COVID-19. The overall study: Sources were T cells, B-cell-depleted T cells, or PBMCs; the material itself was cDNA or gDNA.

Data came from immunoSEQ multiplex PCR; TCRdb stores just in-frame clones and leaves some out. This sample has over 200,000 clones, with 88% found just once. Trimming cost V 4 bases and J 0 bases; bases outside gene matches: 15. The CDR3 totals 20 residues. Germline CDR1 is LGHNA and CDR2 is YSLEER. This TCR came from a woman aged 35 to 49 who had recovered from COVID-19. The genes are TRBV4-3 and TRBJ2-6, with 7 bases matching TRBD2. The source material was peripheral blood. The CDR3 sequence is CASSPQPRLAEPSGANVLTF. CDR3 DNA: TGCGCCAGCAGCCCCCAACCCCGCCTAGCGGAGCCCTCTGGGGCCAACGTCCTGACTTTC.